A single TCR beta chain is shown here with its context. This entry belongs to a study of T cell changes during pregnancy in multiple sclerosis. Germline V gives CDR1 SGHDN, CDR2 FVKESK. CDR3 size: 18 residues. J gave up 3 bases and V 4 bases, and 16 bases lay outside the gene matches. TCRdb keeps only in-frame clones here, not all; method: immunoSEQ multiplex PCR. This table holds 55,000 to 70,000 clones, roughly 92% found once. Source: CD8+ T cells from peripheral blood mononuclear cells, taken in the third trimester of pregnancy. The TCR was taken from a female donor in good health, enrolled as a control in a pregnancy study. The V gene is TRBV14, the J gene TRBJ1-1; 8 nucleotides match TRBD1. CDR3 sequence reads: CASSPTTLNDRGDTEAFF. The CDR3 DNA reads TGTGCCAGCAGCCCAACGACCTTAAATGACAGGGGCGACACTGAAGCTTTCTTT.